A selection of T cell receptor beta chains follows, all from one sample in a study of beta chain features in type 1 diabetes. The table came from immunoSEQ multiplex PCR; TCRdb's copy has only in-frame clones and leaves some out. The sample holds 300,000 or so clones, less than 9.5% seen once. Sequencing was done on a sample of central memory CD4+ T cells from blood. These receptors were obtained from a woman younger than 35 in good health. CDR3s include the opening cysteine and the closing phenylalanine or tryptophan. A D gene is named only where the DNA matches it firmly. Only part of the rows carry a size: once, few, many, or a class if the clone is expanded.

clone_size d_call j_call cdr3_length v_call cdr3_aa cdr3_nt
few . TRBJ1-3 15 TRBV7-2 CASSLADSSGNTIYF TGTGCCAGCAGCTTAGCCGACAGCTCTGGAAACACCATATATTTT
few TRBD2 TRBJ2-7 15 TRBV9 CASSWKAGGGYEQYF TGTGCCAGCAGCTGGAAAGCGGGAGGAGGGTACGAGCAGTACTTC
few . TRBJ1-1 14 TRBV18 CASSPGYMNTEAFF TGTGCCAGCTCACCGGGTTACATGAACACTGAAGCTTTCTTT
. . TRBJ2-5 12 TRBV9 CASSRYQETQYF TGTGCCAGCAGCCGGTACCAAGAGACCCAGTACTTC
many . TRBJ2-2 14 TRBV5-8 CASSLELGSGELFF TGTGCCAGCAGCTTGGAGTTGGGGTCCGGGGAGCTGTTTTTT
. . TRBJ1-2 14 TRBV5-1 CASSHQTSNYGYTF TGCGCCAGCAGCCACCAGACCTCTAACTATGGCTACACCTTC
. . TRBJ2-1 12 TRBV6-1 CASIDSYNEQFF TGTGCCAGCATCGACAGTTACAATGAGCAGTTCTTC
few TRBD2 TRBJ2-7 15 TRBV5-1 CASSLELAAIYEQYF TGCGCCAGCAGCTTGGAACTAGCGGCAATCTACGAGCAGTACTTC
. TRBD1 TRBJ1-5 14 TRBV19 CASSLQGARQPQHF TGTGCCAGTAGTCTCCAGGGGGCCAGGCAGCCCCAGCATTTT
few . TRBJ2-2 14 TRBV7-7 CASSQSLQHGELFF TGTGCTAGCAGTCAAAGCCTTCAGCACGGGGAGCTGTTTTTT
. . TRBJ2-7 12 TRBV6-1 CASSEHSLEQYF TGTGCCAGCAGCGAACACTCCCTTGAGCAGTACTTC
. TRBD1 TRBJ1-2 15 TRBV7-2 CASSRPLDRDYGYTF TGTGCCAGCAGCCGCCCACTGGACAGGGACTATGGCTACACCTTC
many TRBD2 TRBJ2-3 16 TRBV7-2 CASSLRLAGSTDTQYF TGTGCCAGCAGCTTACGACTAGCGGGGAGCACAGATACGCAGTATTTT
many TRBD1 TRBJ1-2 13 TRBV7-9 CASSSQGNYGYTF TGTGCCAGCAGCTCACAGGGGAACTATGGCTACACCTTC
. TRBD1 TRBJ2-1 14 TRBV5-1 CASSLGQGNNEQFF TGCGCCAGCAGCTTAGGACAGGGTAACAATGAGCAGTTCTTC
few . TRBJ2-3 15 TRBV9 CASSVNRLSTDTQYF TGTGCCAGCAGCGTAAATAGGCTGAGCACAGATACGCAGTATTTT
. . TRBJ2-1 15 TRBV19 CASRKDRGSYNEQFF TGTGCCAGTAGGAAGGATCGGGGCTCCTACAATGAGCAGTTCTTC
few . TRBJ2-1 15 TRBV27 CASSPQGFSNNEQFF TGTGCCAGCAGTCCTCAGGGTTTTTCAAACAATGAGCAGTTCTTC
many . TRBJ2-1 11 TRBV29-1 CSVTSSDEQFF TGCAGCGTTACTAGTAGCGATGAGCAGTTCTTC
few . TRBJ1-1 15 TRBV27 CASSFRGGKGTEAFF TGTGCCAGCAGTTTTCGGGGGGGGAAGGGCACTGAAGCTTTCTTT
few TRBD2 TRBJ2-7 14 TRBV6-1 CASRGTSGGYEQYF TGTGCCAGCAGGGGGACTAGCGGTGGCTACGAGCAGTACTTC
few . TRBJ2-3 14 TRBV7-2 CASSGSAGTDTQYF TGTGCCAGCAGCGGATCGGCAGGCACAGATACGCAGTATTTT